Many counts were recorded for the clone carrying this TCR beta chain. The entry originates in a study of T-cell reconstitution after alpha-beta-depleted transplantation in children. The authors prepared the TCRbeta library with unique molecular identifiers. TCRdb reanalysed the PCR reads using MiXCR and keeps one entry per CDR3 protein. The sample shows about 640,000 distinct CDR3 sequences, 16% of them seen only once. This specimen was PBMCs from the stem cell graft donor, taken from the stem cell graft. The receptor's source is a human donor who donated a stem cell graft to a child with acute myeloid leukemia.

DNA for the CDR3: TGTGCCAGCAGGTCGGGACAGTACTACGAGCAGTACTTC. This translates into CASRSGQYYEQYF. V usage is TRBV7-2 and J usage is TRBJ2-7; 7 positions agree with TRBD1. V was clipped by 6 bases and J by 3 bases; unmatched bases: 5. Germline V gene lookup returns CDR1 SGHTA and CDR2 FQGNSA. The CDR3 loop spans 13 amino acids.